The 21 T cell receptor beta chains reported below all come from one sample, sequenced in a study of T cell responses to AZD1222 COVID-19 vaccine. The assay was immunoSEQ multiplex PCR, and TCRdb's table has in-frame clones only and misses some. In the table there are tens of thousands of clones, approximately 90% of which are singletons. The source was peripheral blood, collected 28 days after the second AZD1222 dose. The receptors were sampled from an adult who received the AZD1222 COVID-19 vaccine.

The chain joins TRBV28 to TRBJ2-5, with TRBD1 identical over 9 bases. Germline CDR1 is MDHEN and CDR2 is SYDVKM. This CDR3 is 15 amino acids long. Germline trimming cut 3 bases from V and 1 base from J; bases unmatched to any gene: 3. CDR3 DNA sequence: TGTGCCAGCAGTTTGGACAGGGGCCTCCAAGAGACCCAGTACTTC. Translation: CASSLDRGLQETQYF.

The CDR3 is CASSQDWEQGVNEKLFF. CDR3 coding DNA: TGCGCCAGCAGCCAAGATTGGGAACAGGGCGTGAATGAAAAACTGTTTTTT. The chain employs TRBV4-1 and TRBJ1-4, with TRBD1 as a possible D gene (6 bases). The CDR3 extends over 17 amino acids. Germline V lookup: CDR1 MGHRA, CDR2 YSYEKL. The germline V and J ends were trimmed by 0 bases and 5 bases, with 16 bases remaining between them.

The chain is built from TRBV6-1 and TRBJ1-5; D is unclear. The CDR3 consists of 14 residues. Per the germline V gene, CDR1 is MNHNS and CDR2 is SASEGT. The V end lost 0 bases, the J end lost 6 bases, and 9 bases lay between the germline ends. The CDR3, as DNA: TGTGCCAGCAGTGAAGCCAAGGGAGTTCAGCCCCAGCATTTT. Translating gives CASSEAKGVQPQHF.

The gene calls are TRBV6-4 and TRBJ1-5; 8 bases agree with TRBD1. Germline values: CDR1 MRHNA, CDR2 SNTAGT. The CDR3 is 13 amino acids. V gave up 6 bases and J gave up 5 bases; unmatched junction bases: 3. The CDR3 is CASSPDRDQPQHF. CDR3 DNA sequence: TGTGCCAGCAGCCCGGACAGGGATCAGCCCCAGCATTTT.

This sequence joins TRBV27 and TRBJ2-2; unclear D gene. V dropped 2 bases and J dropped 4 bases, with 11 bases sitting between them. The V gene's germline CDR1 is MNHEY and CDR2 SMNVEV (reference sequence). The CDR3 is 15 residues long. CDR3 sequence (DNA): TGTGCCAGCAGTTTAACCGTGAGGACCACCGGGGAGCTGTTTTTT. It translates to CASSLTVRTTGELFF.

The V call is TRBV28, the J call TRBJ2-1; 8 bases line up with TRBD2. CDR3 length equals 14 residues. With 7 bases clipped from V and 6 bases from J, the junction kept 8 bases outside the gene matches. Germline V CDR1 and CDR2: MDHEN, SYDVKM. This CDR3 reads CASNIGGAVNEQFF. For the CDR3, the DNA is TGTGCCAGCAATATCGGGGGGGCTGTCAATGAGCAGTTCTTC.

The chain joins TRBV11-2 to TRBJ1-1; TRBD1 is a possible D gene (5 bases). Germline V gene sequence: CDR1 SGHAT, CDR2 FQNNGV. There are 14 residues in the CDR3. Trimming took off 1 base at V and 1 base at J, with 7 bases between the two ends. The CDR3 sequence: CASSLGGRNTEAFF. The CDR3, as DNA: TGTGCCAGCAGCTTAGGGGGGAGGAACACTGAAGCTTTCTTT.

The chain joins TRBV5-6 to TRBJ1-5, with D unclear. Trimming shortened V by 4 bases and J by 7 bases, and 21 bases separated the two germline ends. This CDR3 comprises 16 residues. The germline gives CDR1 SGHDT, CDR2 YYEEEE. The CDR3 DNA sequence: TGTGCCAGCAGCCTATACCGGGCCACACATAACCAGCCCCAGCATTTT. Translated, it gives CASSLYRATHNQPQHF.

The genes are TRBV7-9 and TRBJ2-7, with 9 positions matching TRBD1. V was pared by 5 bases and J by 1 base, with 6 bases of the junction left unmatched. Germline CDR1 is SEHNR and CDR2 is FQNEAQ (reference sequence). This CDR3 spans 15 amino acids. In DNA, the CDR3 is TGTGCCAGCAGCATCGGACAGGGGTTATCCTACGAGCAGTACTTC. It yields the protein CASSIGQGLSYEQYF.

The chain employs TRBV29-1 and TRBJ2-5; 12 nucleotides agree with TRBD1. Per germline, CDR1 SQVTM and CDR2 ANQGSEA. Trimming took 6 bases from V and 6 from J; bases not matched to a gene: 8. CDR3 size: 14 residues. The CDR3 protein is CSVTRDRGLKTQYF. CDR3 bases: TGCAGCGTAACACGGGACAGGGGGCTAAAGACCCAGTACTTC.

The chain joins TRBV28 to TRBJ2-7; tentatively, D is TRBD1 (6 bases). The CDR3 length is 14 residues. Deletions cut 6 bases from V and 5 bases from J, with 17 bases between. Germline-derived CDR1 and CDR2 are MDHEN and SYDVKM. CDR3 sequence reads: CASSSLRGRDEQYF. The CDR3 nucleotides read TGTGCCAGCAGCAGCCTCAGGGGAAGGGACGAGCAGTACTTC.

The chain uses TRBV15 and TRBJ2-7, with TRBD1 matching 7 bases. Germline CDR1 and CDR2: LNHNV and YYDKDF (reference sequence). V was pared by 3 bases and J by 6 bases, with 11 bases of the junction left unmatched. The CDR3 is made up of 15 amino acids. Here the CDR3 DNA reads TGTGCCACCAGCAGGGAAGACAGGGAAACGGGCGAGCAGTACTTC. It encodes CATSREDRETGEQYF.

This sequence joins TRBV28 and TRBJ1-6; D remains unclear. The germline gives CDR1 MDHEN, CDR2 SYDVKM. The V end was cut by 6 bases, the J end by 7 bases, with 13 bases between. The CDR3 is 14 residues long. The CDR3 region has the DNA TGTGCCAGCAGGGAGGGCCCATGGAATTCACCCCTCCACTTT. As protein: CASREGPWNSPLHF.

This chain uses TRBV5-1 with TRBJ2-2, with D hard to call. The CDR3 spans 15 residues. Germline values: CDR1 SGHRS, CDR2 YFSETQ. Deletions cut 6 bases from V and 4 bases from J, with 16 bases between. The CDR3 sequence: CASTRGLGGTGELFF. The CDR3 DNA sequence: TGCGCCAGCACACGAGGATTGGGTGGCACCGGGGAGCTGTTTTTT.

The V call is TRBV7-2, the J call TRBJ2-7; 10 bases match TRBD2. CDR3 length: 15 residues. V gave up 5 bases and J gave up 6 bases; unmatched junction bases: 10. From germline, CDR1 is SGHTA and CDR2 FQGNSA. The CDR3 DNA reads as TGTGCCAGCAGCCGGACTAGCGGCTCCCCCCCCGAGCAGTACTTC. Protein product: CASSRTSGSPPEQYF.

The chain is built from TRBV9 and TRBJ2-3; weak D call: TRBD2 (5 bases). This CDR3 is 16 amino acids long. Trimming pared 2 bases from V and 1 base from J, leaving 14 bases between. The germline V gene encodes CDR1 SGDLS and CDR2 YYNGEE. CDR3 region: CASSVRGLGGTDTQYF. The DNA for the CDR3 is TGTGCCAGCAGCGTTCGAGGGCTAGGTGGCACAGATACGCAGTATTTT. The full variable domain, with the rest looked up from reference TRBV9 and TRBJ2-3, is DSGVTQTPKHLITATGQRVTLRCSPRSGDLSVYWYQQSLDQGLQFLIQYYNGEERAKGNILERFSAQQFPDLHSELNLSSLELGDSALYFCASSVRGLGGTDTQYFGPGTRLTVL.

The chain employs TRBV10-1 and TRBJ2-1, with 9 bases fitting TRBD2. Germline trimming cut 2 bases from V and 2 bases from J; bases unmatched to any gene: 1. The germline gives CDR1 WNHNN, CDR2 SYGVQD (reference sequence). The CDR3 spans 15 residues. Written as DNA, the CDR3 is TGCGCCAGCAGTGAGATAGCGGGGGCCTACAATGAGCAGTTCTTC. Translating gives CASSEIAGAYNEQFF.

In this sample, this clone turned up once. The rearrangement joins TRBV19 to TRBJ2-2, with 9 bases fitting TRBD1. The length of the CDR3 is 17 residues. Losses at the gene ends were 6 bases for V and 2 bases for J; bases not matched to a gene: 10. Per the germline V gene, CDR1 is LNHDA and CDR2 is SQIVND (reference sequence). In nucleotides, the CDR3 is TGTGCCAGTAGGACGGGACAGGGACTATTCAACACCGGGGAGCTGTTTTTT. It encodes CASRTGQGLFNTGELFF.

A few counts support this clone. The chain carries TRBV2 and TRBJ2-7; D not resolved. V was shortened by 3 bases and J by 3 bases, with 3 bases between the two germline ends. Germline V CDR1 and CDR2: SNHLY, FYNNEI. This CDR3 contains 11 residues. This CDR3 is CASSDSYEQYF. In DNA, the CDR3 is TGTGCCAGCAGTGACAGCTACGAGCAGTACTTC.

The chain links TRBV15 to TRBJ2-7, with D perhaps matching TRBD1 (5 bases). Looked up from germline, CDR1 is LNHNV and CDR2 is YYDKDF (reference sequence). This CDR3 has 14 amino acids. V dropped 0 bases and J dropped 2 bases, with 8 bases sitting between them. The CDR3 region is CATSREGATYEQYF. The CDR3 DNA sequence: TGTGCCACCAGCAGAGAAGGGGCAACCTACGAGCAGTACTTC.

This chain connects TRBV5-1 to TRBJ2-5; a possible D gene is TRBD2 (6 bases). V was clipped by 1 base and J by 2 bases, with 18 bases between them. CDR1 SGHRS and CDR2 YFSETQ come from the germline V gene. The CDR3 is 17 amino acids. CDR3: CASSLIGAGRGQETQYF. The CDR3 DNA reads TGCGCCAGCAGCTTGATCGGGGCGGGGCGGGGACAAGAGACCCAGTACTTC.